The clone carrying this T cell receptor beta chain was seen a few times. Its antigen is not identified. This sequence may be a read error, since a much larger clone differs from it by one base. Germline V gene sequence: CDR1 SGHTS, CDR2 YDEGEE. With V trimmed by 4 bases and J by 2 bases, 7 bases remained unmatched. The CDR3 has 15 residues. These data originate in a study of CD8+CD57+ T cells in acquired aplastic anemia. About the study: Average DNA yield from sorted CD4+ and CD8+ cells was approximately 3.2 ug. General observations from the study: Patients and controls had in common around 29 CD8+ CDR3 sequences.

TCR beta VDJ and CDR3 profiles were obtained from a genomic DNA template. From the reads, TCRdb called clonotypes with MiXCR, one entry per CDR3 protein. In the table there are about 180,000 distinct CDR3 sequences, 46% of which are singletons. The clonotype originates from a human donor in good health. The specimen was sorted CD4+, CD8+, or CD8+CD57+ T cells (not recorded which) from PBMCs. The V and J genes are TRBV5-8 and TRBJ2-7, with 9 nucleotides matching TRBD1. The CDR3 protein is CASSAGTGSTYEQYF. As DNA, the CDR3 is TGTGCCAGCAGCGCCGGGACAGGGTCAACCTACGAGCAGTACTTC.